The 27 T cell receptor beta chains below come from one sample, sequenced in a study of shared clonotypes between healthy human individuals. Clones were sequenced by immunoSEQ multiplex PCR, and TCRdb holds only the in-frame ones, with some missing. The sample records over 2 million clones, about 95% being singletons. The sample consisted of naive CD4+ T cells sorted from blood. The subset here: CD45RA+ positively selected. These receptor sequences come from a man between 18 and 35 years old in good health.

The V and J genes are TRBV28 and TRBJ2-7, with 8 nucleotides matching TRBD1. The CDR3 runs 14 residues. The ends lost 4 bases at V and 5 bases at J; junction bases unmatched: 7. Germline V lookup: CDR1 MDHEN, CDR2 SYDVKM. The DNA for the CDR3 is TGTGCCAGCAGTTCCTCCAGGGGGCTCCACGAGCAGTACTTC. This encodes CASSSSRGLHEQYF.

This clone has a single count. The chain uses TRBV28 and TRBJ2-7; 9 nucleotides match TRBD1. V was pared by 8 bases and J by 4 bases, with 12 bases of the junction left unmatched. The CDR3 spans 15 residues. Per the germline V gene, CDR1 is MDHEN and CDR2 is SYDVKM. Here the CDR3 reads CASGGQGEKVYEQYF. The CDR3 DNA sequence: TGTGCCAGCGGGGGACAGGGTGAAAAAGTGTACGAGCAGTACTTC. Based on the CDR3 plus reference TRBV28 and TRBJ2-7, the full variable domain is DVKVTQSSRYLVKRTGEKVFLECVQDMDHENMFWYRQDPGLGLRLIYFSYDVKMKEKGDIPEGYSVSREKKERFSLILESASTNQTSMYLCASGGQGEKVYEQYFGPGTRLTVT.

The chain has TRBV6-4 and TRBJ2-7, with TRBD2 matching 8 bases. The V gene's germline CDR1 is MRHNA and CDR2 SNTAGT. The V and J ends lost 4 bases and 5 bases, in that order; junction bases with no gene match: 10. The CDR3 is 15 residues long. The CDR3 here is CASSATGGAANEQYF. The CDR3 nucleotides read TGTGCCAGCAGTGCGACCGGGGGGGCAGCAAACGAGCAGTACTTC.

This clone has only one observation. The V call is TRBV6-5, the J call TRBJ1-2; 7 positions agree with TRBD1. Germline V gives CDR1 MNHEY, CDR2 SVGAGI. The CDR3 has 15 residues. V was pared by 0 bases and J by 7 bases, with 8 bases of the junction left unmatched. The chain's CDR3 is CASSYSGQGVSGYTF. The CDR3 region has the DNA TGTGCCAGCAGTTACTCTGGTCAGGGGGTCAGTGGCTACACCTTC.

The CDR3 sequence is CASSLGAGEFF. In DNA, the CDR3 is TGTGCCAGCAGCTTAGGAGCGGGGGAGTTCTTC. This chain uses TRBV7-9 with TRBJ2-1, with 8 bases matching TRBD2. The length of the CDR3 is 11 residues. After removal of 1 base from V and 14 bases from J, the junction contained 1 base not matched to a gene. Germline V gene lookup returns CDR1 SEHNR and CDR2 FQNEAQ (reference sequence).

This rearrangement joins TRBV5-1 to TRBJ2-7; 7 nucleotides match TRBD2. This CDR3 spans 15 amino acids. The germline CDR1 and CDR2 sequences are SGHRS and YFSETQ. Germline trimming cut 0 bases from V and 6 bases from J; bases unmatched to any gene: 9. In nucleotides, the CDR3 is TGCGCCAGCAGCTTGGCGGGACTACTCGTATCCGAGCAGTACTTC. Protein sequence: CASSLAGLLVSEQYF.

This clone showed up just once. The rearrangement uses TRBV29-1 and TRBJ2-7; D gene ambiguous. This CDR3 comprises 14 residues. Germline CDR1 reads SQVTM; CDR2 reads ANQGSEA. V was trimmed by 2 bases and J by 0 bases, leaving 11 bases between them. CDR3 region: CSVENRDNSYEQYF. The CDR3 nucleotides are TGCAGCGTTGAAAATAGAGACAACTCCTACGAGCAGTACTTC.

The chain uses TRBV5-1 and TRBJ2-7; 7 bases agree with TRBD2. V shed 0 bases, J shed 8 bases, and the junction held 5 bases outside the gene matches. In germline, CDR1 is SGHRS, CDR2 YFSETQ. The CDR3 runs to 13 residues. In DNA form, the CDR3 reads TGCGCCAGCAGCTTGGGGAGGGAGGGGAAGCAGTACTTC. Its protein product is CASSLGREGKQYF.

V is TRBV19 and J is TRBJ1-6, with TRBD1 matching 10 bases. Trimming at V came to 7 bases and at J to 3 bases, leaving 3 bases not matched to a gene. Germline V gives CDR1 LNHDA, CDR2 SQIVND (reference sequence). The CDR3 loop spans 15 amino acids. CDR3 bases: TGTGCCAGTAACGGGGACAGGGGCTATAATTCACCCCTCCACTTT. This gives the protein CASNGDRGYNSPLHF.

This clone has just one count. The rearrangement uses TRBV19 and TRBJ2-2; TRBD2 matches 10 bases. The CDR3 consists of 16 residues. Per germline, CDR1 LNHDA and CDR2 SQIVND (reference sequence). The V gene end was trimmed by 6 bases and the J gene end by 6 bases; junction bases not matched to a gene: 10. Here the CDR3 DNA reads TGTGCCAGTAGCAACCAAGGACTAGCGGTTGCCGGGGAGCTGTTTTTT. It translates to CASSNQGLAVAGELFF.

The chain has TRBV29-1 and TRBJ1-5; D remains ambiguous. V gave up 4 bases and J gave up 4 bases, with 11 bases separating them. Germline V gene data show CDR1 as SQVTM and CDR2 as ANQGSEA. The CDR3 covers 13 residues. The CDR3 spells CSVGRTINQPQHF. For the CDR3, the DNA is TGCAGCGTTGGCAGGACCATTAATCAGCCCCAGCATTTT.

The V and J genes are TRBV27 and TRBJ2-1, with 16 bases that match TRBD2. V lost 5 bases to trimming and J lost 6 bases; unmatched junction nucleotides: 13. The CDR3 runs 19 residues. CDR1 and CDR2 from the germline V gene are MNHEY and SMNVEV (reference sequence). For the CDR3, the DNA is TGTGCCAGCAGTCTACCGGGACTAGCGGGGGGGCTTTATCCCAATGAGCAGTTCTTC. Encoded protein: CASSLPGLAGGLYPNEQFF.

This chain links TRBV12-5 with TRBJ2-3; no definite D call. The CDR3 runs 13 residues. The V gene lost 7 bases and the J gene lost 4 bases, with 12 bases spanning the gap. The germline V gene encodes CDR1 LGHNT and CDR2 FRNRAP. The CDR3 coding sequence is TGTGCTAGTGCCTCCGTGTATCCAGATACGCAGTATTTT. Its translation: CASASVYPDTQYF. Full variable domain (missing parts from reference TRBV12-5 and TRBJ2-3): DARVTQTPRHKVTEMGQEVTMRCQPILGHNTVFWYRQTMMQGLELLAYFRNRAPLDDSGMPKDRFSAEMPDATLATLKIQPSEPRDSAVYFCASASVYPDTQYFGPGTRLTVL.

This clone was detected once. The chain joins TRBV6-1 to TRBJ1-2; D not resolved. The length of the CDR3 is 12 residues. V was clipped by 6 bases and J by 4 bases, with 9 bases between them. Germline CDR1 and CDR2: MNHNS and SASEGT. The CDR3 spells CASRTVSYGYTF. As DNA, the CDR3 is TGTGCCAGCAGGACGGTTTCCTATGGCTACACCTTC.

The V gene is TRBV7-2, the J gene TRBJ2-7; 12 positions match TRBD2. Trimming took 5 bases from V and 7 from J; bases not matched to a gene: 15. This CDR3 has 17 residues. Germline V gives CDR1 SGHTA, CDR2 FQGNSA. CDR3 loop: CASSLTGRLAGDREQYF. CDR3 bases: TGTGCCAGCAGCCTCACGGGCCGACTAGCGGGAGATCGGGAGCAGTACTTC. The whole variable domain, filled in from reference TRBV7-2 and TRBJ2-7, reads GAGVSQSPSNKVTEKGKDVELRCDPISGHTALYWYRQSLGQGLEFLIYFQGNSAPDKSGLPSDRFSAERTGGSVSTLTIQRTQQEDSAVYLCASSLTGRLAGDREQYFGPGTRLTVT.

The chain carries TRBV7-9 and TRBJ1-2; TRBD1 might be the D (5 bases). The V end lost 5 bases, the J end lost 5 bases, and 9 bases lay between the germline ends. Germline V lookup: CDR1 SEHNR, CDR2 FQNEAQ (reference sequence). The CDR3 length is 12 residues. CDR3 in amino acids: CASSKTDYGYTF. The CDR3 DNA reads TGTGCCAGCAGCAAGACAGATTATGGCTACACCTTC.

The DNA of the CDR3 is TGTGCCAGCAGTTTATTGGTTTCGGCGGGGCCCTACGAGCAGTACTTC. This encodes CASSLLVSAGPYEQYF. The rearrangement links TRBV27 to TRBJ2-7; possibly TRBD2 for D (6 bases). This CDR3 is built from 16 residues. CDR1 is MNHEY, CDR2 SMNVEV, per germline (reference sequence). With 1 base removed from V and 2 bases from J, the gap between germline ends came to 15 bases.

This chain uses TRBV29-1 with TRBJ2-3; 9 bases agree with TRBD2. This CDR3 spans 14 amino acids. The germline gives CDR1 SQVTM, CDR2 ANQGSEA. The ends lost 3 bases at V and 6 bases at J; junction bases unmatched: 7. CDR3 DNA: TGCAGCGTTGAGGGGACTAGCCGCCCCGATACGCAGTATTTT. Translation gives CSVEGTSRPDTQYF.

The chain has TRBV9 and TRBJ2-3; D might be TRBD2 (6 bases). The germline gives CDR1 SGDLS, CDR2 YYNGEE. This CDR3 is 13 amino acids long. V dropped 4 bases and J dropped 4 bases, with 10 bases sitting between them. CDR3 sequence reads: CASSPGLPDTQYF. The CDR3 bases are TGTGCCAGCAGCCCGGGACTGCCAGATACGCAGTATTTT.

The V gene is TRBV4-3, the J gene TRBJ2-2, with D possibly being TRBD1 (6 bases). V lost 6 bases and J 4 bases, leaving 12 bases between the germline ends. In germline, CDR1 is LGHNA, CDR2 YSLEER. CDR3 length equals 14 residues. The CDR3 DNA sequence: TGCGCCAGCAGAAACAGGGAGATCACCGGGGAGCTGTTTTTT. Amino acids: CASRNREITGELFF.

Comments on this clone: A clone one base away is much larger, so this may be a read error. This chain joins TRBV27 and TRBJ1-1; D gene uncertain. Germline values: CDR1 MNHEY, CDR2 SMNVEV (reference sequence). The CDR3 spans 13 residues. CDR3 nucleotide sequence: TGTACCAGCAGTCAACTTGGCTGGACTGAAGCTTTCTTT. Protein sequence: CTSSQLGWTEAFF.

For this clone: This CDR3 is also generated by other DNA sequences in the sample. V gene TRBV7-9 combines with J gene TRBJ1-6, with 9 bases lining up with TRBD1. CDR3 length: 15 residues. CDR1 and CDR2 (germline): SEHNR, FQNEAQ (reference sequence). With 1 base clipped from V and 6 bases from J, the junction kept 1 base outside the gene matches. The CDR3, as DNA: TGTGCCAGCAGCTTAGGACAGGGGGGTAATTCACCCCTCCACTTT. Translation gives CASSLGQGGNSPLHF.

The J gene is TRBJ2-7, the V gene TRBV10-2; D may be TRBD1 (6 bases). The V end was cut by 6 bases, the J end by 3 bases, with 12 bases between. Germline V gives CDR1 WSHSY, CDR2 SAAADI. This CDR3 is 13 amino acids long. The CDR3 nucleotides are TGCGCCAGCAGCCCAACAGGGTTCTACGAGCAGTACTTC. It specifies CASSPTGFYEQYF.

CDR3 amino acids: CASSYPPQGARTEAFF. The CDR3 DNA is TGTGCCAGCAGCTACCCTCCTCAGGGGGCGCGAACTGAAGCTTTCTTT. The chain uses TRBV5-4 and TRBJ1-1, with 8 bases that match TRBD1. Germline V lookup: CDR1 SGHNT, CDR2 YYREEE (reference sequence). This CDR3 comprises 16 residues. J was trimmed by 5 bases and V by 3 bases; bases with no gene match: 12. The full variable domain, in which reference TRBV5-4 and TRBJ1-1 provide the parts outside the CDR3, is ETGVTQSPTHLIKTRGQQVTLRCSSQSGHNTVSWYQQALGQGPQFIFQYYREEENGRGNFPPRFSGLQFPNYSSELNVNALELDDSALYLCASSYPPQGARTEAFFGQGTRLTVV.

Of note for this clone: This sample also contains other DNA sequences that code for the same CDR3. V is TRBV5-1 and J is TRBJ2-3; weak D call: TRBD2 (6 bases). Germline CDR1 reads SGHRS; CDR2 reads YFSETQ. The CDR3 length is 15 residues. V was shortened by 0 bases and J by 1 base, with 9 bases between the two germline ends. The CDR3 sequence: CASSLGSSGTDTQYF. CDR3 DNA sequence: TGCGCCAGCAGCTTGGGTTCTAGCGGCACAGATACGCAGTATTTT.

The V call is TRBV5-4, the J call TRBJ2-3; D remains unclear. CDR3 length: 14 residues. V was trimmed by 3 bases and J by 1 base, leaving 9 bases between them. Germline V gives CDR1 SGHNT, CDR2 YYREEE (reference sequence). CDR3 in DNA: TGTGCCAGCAGCTCCCAAGCCGGCACAGATACGCAGTATTTT. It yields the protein CASSSQAGTDTQYF. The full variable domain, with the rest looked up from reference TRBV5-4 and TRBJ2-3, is ETGVTQSPTHLIKTRGQQVTLRCSSQSGHNTVSWYQQALGQGPQFIFQYYREEENGRGNFPPRFSGLQFPNYSSELNVNALELDDSALYLCASSSQAGTDTQYFGPGTRLTVL.

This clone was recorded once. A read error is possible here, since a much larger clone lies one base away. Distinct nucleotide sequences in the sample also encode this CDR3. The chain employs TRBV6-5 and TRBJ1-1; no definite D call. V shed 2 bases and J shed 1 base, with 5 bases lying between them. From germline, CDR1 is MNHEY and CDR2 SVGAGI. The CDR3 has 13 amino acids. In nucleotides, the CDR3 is TGTGCCAGCAGTTACGGAGAGAACACTGAAGCTTTCTTT. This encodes CASSYGENTEAFF.